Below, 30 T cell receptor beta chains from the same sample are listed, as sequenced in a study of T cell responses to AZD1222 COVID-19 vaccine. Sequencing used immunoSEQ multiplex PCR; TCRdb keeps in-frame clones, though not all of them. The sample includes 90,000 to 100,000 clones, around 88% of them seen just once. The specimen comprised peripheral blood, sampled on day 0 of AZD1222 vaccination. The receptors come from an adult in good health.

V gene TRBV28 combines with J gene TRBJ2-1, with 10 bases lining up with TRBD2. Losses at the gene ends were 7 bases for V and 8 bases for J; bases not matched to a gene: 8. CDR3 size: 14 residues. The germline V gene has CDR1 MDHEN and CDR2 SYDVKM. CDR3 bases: TGTGCCAGCACAGGGCCTAGCGGGAGCTATGAGCAGTTCTTC. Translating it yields CASTGPSGSYEQFF.

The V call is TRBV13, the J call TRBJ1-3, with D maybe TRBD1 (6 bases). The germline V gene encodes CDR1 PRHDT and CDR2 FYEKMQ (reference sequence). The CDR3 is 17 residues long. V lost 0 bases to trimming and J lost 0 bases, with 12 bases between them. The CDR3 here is CASSLGTGHSSGNTIYF. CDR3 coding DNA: TGTGCCAGCAGCTTAGGGACAGGACATTCCTCTGGAAACACCATATATTTT. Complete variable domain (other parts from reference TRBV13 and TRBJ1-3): AAGVIQSPRHLIKEKRETATLKCYPIPRHDTVYWYQQGPGQDPQFLISFYEKMQSDKGSIPDRFSAQQFSDYHSELNMSSLELGDSALYFCASSLGTGHSSGNTIYFGEGSWLTVV.

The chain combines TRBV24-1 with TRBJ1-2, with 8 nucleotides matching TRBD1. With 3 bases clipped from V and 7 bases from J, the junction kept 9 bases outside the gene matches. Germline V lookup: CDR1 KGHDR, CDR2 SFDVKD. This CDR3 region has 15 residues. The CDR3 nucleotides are TGTGCCACCAGTGATCCCGGACAGGGAGGGTTTGGCTACACCTTC. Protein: CATSDPGQGGFGYTF.

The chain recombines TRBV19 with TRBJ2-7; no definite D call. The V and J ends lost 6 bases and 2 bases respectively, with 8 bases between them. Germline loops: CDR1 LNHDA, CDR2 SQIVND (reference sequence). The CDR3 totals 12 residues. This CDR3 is CASSPGTYEQYF. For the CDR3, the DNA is TGTGCCAGTAGCCCAGGTACCTACGAGCAGTACTTC.

CDR3 DNA: TGTGCCAGCAGCTTGACGGCCGGGGGCCTCGTAGCTTTCTTT. Its translation is CASSLTAGGLVAFF. This chain joins TRBV5-6 and TRBJ1-1; TRBD1 might be the D (6 bases). V lost 1 base and J lost 10, with 17 bases in between. This CDR3 region has 14 residues. In germline, CDR1 is SGHDT, CDR2 YYEEEE.

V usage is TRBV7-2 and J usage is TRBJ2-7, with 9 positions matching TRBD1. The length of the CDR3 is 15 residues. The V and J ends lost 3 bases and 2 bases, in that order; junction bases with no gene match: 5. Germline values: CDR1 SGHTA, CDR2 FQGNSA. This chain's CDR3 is CASSLGQGKAYEQYF. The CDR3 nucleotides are TGTGCCAGCAGCTTGGGACAGGGTAAGGCCTACGAGCAGTACTTC.

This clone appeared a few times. The CDR3 coding sequence is TGTGCCAGTAGTATTTTTGGGGTGAGGGAAAACACTGAAGCTTTCTTT. This gives the protein CASSIFGVRENTEAFF. V and J are TRBV19 and TRBJ1-1, with no clear D. CDR3 length equals 16 residues. Trimming stripped 3 bases from V and 2 bases from J, with 16 bases between. The germline CDR1 and CDR2 sequences are LNHDA and SQIVND (reference sequence).

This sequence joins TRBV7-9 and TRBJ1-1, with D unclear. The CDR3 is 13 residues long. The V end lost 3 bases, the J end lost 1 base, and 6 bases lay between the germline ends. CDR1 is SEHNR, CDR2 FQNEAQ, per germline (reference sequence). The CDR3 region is CASSFVENTEAFF. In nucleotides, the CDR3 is TGTGCCAGCAGCTTTGTCGAGAACACTGAAGCTTTCTTT.

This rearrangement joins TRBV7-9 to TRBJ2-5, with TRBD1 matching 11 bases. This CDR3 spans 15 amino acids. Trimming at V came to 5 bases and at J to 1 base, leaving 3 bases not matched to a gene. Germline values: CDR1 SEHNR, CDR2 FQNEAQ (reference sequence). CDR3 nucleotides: TGTGCCAGCAGCGCCGGGACAGGGGGCCAAGAGACCCAGTACTTC. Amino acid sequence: CASSAGTGGQETQYF.

CDR3 coding DNA: TGTGCCAGCAGCTTGTACGGGGGCCGGCAGGATCAGCCCCAGCATTTT. It codes for CASSLYGGRQDQPQHF. This sequence joins TRBV7-8 and TRBJ1-5; D perhaps matches TRBD1 (6 bases). Germline assignment: CDR1 SGHVS and CDR2 FQNEAQ. The CDR3 sequence is 16 residues long. Trimming removed 3 bases at V and 5 bases at J, with 17 bases between. The whole variable domain, filled in from reference TRBV7-8 and TRBJ1-5, reads GAGVSQSPRYKVAKRGQDVALRCDPISGHVSLFWYQQALGQGPEFLTYFQNEAQLDKSGLPSDRFFAERPEGSVSTLKIQRTQQEDSAVYLCASSLYGGRQDQPQHFGDGTRLSIL.

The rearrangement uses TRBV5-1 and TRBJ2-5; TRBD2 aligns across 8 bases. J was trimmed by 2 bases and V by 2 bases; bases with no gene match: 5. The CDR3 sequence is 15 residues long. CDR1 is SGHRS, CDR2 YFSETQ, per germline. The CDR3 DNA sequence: TGCGCCAGCAGCTTCGGACTAGCCCTGCAAGAGACCCAGTACTTC. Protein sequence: CASSFGLALQETQYF.

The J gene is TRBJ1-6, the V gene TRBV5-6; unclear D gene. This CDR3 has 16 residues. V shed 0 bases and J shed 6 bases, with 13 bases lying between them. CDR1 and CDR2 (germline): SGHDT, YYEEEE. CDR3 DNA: TGTGCCAGCAGCTTGGGACAAGGCGTCGCTAATTCACCCCTCCACTTT. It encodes CASSLGQGVANSPLHF.

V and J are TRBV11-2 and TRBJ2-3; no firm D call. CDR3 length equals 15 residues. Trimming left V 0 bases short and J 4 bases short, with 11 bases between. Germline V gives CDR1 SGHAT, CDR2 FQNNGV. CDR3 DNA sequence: TGTGCCAGCAGCTTAGATCCAGGTCGGGCAGATACGCAGTATTTT. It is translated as CASSLDPGRADTQYF.

CDR3 bases: TGCGCCAGCAGCAGGTCTAGCGGGGCGCTCCAAGAGACCCAGTACTTC. Translation: CASSRSSGALQETQYF. The chain employs TRBV4-3 and TRBJ2-5; TRBD2 agrees at 9 bases. V was pared by 5 bases and J by 1 base, with 8 bases of the junction left unmatched. The CDR3 is made up of 16 amino acids. CDR1 is LGHNA, CDR2 YSLEER, per germline.

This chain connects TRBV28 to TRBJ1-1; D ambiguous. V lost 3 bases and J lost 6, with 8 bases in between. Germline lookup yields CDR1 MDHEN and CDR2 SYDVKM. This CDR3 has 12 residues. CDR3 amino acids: CASSLAAAEAFF. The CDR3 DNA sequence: TGTGCCAGCAGTTTGGCAGCAGCTGAAGCTTTCTTT.

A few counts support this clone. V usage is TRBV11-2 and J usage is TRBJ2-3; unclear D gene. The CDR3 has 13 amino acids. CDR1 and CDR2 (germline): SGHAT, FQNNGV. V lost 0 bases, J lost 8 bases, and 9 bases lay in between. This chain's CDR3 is CASSLEGFGTQYF. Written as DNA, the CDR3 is TGTGCCAGCAGCTTAGAGGGGTTTGGTACGCAGTATTTT.

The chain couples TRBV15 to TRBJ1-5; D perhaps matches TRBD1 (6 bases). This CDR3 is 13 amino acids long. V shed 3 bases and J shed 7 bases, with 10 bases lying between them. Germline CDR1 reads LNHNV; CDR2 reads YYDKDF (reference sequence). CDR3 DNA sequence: TGTGCCACCAGCAGGGACAGAGCCCAGCCCCAGCATTTT. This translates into CATSRDRAQPQHF.

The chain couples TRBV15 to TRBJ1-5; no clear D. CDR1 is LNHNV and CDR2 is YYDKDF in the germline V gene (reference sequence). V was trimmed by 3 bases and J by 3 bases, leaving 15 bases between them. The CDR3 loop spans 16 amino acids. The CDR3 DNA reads TGTGCCACCAGCAGGCGCGCGGCCGGGGTCAATCAGCCCCAGCATTTT. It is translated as CATSRRAAGVNQPQHF. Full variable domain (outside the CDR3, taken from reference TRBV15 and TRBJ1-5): DAMVIQNPRYQVTQFGKPVTLSCSQTLNHNVMYWYQQKSSQAPKLLFHYYDKDFNNEADTPDNFQSRRPNTSFCFLDIRSPGLGDTAMYLCATSRRAAGVNQPQHFGDGTRLSIL.

CDR3 DNA: TGTGCCAGCAGCTTGCGAGGGTCGGCTTTCAACACCGGGGAGCTGTTTTTT. Amino acids: CASSLRGSAFNTGELFF. The V gene is TRBV5-5, the J gene TRBJ2-2; tentatively, D is TRBD2 (5 bases). V was trimmed by 1 base and J by 2 bases, leaving 15 bases between them. The CDR3 covers 17 residues. Looked up from germline, CDR1 is SGHKS and CDR2 is YYEKEE (reference sequence).

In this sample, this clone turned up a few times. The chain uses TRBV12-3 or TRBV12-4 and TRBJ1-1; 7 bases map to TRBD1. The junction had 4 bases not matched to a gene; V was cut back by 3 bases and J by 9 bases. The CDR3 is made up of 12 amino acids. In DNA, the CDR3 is TGTGCCAGCAGTTTTTCGACAGGGAAAGCTTTCTTT. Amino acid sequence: CASSFSTGKAFF.

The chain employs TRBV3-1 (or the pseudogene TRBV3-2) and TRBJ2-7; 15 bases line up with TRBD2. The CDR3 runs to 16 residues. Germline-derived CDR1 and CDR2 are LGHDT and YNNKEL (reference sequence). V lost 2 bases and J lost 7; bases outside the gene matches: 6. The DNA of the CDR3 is TGTGCCAGCAGCCAACCAGGGACTAGCGGGAGGAGGGAGCAGTACTTC. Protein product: CASSQPGTSGRREQYF.

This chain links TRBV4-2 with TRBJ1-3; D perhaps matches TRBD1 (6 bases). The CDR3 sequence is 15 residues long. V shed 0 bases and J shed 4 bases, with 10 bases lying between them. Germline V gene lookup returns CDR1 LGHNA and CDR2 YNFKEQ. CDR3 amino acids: CASSQEGGLGNTIYF. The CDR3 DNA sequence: TGTGCCAGCAGCCAAGAAGGGGGTCTAGGAAACACCATATATTTT.

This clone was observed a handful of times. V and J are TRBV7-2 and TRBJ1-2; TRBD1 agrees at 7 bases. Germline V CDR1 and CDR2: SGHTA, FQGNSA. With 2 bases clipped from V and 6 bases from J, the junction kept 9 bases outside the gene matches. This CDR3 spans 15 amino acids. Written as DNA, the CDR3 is TGTGCCAGCAGCTTACTTAGACAGGGAGAAAATGGCTACACCTTC. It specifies CASSLLRQGENGYTF.

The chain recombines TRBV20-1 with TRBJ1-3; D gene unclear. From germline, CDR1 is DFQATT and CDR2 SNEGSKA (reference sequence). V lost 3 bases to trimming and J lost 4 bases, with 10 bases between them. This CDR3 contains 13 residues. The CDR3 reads CSASAGRGNTIYF. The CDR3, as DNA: TGCAGTGCTAGTGCGGGCAGAGGAAACACCATATATTTT.

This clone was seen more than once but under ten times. CDR3 sequence: CASTDRDRNPIYGYTF. In nucleotides, the CDR3 is TGTGCCAGTACCGATCGGGACCGAAATCCGATTTATGGCTACACCTTC. The genes are TRBV19 and TRBJ1-2; weak D call: TRBD1 (5 bases). The CDR3 totals 16 residues. Germline V gene data show CDR1 as LNHDA and CDR2 as SQIVND (reference sequence). With 7 bases removed from V and 5 bases from J, the gap between germline ends came to 23 bases.

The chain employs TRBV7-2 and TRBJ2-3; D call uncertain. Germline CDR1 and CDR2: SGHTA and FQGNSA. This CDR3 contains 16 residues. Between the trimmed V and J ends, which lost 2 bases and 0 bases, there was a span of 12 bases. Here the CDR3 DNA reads TGTGCCAGCAGCTTATCCCCCCGGCCTAGCACAGATACGCAGTATTTT. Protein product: CASSLSPRPSTDTQYF.

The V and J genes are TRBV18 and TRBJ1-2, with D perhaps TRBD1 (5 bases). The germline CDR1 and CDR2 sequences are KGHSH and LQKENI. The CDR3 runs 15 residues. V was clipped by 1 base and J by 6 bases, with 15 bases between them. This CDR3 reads CASSPRDRQGHGYTF. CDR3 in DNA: TGTGCCAGCTCACCACGGGACCGTCAGGGTCATGGCTACACCTTC.

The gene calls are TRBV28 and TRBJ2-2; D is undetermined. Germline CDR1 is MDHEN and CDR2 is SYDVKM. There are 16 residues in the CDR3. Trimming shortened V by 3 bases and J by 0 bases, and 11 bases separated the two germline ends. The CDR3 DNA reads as TGTGCCAGCAGTTTCGCTAGGGCCCCGAACACCGGGGAGCTGTTTTTT. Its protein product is CASSFARAPNTGELFF.

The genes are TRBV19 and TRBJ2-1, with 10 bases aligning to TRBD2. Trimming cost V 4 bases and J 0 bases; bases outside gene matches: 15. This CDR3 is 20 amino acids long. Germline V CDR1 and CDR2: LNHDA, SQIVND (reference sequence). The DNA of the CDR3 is TGTGCCAGTAGTACTCCGGGACTAGCGCTACCCAGGAGCTCCTACAATGAGCAGTTCTTC. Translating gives CASSTPGLALPRSSYNEQFF.

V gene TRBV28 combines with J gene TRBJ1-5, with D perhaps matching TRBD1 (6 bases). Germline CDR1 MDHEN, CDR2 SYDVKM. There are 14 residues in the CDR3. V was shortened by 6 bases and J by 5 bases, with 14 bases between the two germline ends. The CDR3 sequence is CASRPGEGYQPQHF. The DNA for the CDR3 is TGTGCCAGCAGGCCAGGGGAAGGGTATCAGCCCCAGCATTTT.